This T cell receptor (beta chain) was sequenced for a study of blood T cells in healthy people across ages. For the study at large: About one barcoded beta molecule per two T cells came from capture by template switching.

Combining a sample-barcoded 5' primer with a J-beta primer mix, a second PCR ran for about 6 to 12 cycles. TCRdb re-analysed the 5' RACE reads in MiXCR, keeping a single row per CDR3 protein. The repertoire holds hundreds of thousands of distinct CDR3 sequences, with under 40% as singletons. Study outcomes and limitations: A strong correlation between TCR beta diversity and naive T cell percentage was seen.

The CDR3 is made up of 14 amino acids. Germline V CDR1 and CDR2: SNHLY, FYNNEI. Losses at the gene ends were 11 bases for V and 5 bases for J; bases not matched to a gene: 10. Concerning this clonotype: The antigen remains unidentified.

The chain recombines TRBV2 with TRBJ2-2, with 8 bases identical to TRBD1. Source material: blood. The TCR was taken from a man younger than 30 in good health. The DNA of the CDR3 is TGTGCCCAAGGGAGCACAGGGGGGACCGGGGAGCTGTTTTTT. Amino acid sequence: CAQGSTGGTGELFF.